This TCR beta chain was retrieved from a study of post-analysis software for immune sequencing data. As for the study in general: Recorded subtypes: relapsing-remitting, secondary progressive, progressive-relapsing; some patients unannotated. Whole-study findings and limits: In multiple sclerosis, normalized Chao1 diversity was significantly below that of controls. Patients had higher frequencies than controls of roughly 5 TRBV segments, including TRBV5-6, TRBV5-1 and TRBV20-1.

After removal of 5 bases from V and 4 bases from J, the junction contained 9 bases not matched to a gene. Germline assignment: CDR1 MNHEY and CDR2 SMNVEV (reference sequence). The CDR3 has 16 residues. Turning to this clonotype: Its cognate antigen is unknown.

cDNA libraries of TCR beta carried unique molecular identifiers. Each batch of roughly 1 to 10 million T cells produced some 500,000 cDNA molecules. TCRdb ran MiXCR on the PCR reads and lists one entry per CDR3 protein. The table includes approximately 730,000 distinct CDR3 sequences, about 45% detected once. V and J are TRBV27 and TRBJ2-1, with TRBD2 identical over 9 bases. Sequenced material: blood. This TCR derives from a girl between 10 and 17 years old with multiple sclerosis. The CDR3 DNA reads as TGTGCCAGCAGTCCAAATAGCGGGAGTAATTACAATGAGCAGTTCTTC. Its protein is CASSPNSGSNYNEQFF.